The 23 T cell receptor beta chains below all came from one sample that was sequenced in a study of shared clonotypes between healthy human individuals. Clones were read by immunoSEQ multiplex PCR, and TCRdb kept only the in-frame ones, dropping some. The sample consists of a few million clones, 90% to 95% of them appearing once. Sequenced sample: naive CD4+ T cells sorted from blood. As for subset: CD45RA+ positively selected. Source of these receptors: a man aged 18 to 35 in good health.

As DNA, the CDR3 is TGTGCCAGCAGCGCTGGACAGAGGACCTATGGCTACACCTTC. Amino acids: CASSAGQRTYGYTF. The chain recombines TRBV7-2 with TRBJ1-2; possibly TRBD1 for D (6 bases). The germline gives CDR1 SGHTA, CDR2 FQGNSA. The CDR3 extends over 14 amino acids. The V gene lost 5 bases and the J gene lost 4 bases, with 14 bases spanning the gap.

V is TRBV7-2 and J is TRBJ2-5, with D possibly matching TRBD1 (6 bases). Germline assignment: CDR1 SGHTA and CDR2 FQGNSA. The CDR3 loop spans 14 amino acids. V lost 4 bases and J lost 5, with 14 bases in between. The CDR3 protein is CASSYDRTTETQYF. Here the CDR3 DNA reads TGTGCCAGCAGCTACGACAGGACCACGGAGACCCAGTACTTC. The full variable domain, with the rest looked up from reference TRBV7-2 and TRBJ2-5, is GAGVSQSPSNKVTEKGKDVELRCDPISGHTALYWYRQSLGQGLEFLIYFQGNSAPDKSGLPSDRFSAERTGGSVSTLTIQRTQQEDSAVYLCASSYDRTTETQYFGPGTRLLVL.

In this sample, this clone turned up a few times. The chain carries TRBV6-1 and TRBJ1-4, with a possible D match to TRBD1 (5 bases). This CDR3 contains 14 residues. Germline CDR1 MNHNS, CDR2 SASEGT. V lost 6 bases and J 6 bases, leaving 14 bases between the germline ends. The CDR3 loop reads CASRATGNYEKLFF. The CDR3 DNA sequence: TGTGCCAGCAGGGCAACAGGAAACTATGAAAAACTGTTTTTT.

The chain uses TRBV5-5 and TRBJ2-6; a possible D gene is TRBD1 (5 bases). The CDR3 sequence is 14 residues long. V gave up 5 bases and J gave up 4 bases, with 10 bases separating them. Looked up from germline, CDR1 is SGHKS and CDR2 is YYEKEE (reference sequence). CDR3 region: CASRQGSGANVLTF. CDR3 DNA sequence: TGTGCCAGCAGGCAGGGATCCGGGGCCAACGTCCTGACTTTC.

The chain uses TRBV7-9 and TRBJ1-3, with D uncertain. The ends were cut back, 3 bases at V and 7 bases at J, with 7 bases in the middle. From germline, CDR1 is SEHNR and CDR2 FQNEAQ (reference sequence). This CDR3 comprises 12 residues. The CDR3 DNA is TGTGCCAGCAGCTTCACACCTAACACCATATATTTT. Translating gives CASSFTPNTIYF.

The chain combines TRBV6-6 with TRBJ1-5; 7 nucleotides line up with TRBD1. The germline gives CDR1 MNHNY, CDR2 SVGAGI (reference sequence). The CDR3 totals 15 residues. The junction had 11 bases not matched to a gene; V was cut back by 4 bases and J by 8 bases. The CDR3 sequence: CASSWEGAKGEPQHF. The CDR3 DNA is TGTGCCAGCAGTTGGGAGGGGGCGAAGGGTGAGCCCCAGCATTTT.

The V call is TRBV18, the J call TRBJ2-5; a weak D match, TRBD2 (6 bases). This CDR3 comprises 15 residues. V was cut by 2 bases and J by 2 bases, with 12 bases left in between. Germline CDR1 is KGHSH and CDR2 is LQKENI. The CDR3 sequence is CASSPDLGGQETQYF. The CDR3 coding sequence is TGTGCCAGCTCACCAGATTTGGGAGGACAAGAGACCCAGTACTTC.

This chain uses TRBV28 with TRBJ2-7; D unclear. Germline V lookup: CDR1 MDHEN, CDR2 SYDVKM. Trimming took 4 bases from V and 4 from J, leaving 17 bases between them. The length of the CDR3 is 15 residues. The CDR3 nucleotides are TGTGCCAGCAGTTCCCCGGGTAGCAGAAATTACGAGCAGTACTTC. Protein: CASSSPGSRNYEQYF.

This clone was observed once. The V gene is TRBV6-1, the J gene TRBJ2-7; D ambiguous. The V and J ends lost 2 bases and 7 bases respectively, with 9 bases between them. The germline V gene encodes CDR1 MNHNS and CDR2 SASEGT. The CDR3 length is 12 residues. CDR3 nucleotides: TGTGCCAGCAGTGAACGGTATGGGGAGCAGTACTTC. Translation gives CASSERYGEQYF.

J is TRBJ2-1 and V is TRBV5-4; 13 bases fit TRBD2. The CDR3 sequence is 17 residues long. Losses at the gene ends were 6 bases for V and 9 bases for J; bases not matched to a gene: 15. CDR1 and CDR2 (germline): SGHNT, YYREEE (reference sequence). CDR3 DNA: TGTGCCAGCACCACTGCCGGGACTAGCGGGACCTGGGGTGAGCAGTTCTTC. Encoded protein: CASTTAGTSGTWGEQFF.

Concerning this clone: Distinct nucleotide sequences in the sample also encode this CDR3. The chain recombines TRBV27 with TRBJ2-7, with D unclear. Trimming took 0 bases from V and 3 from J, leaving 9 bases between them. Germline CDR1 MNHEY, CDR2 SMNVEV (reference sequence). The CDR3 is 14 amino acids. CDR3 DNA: TGTGCCAGCAGTTTATCGTTCACGGGCTACGAGCAGTACTTC. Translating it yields CASSLSFTGYEQYF.

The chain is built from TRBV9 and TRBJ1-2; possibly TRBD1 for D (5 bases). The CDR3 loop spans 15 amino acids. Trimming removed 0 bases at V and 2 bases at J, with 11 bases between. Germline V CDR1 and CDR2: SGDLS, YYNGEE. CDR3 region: CASSVDGALNYGYTF. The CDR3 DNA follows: TGTGCCAGCAGCGTAGACGGGGCCTTAAACTATGGCTACACCTTC.

The CDR3 DNA reads TGTGCCAGTAGTATGGACAGGGCTAACTATGGCTACACCTTC. This translates into CASSMDRANYGYTF. This rearrangement joins TRBV19 to TRBJ1-2, with TRBD1 identical over 8 bases. Trimming at V came to 3 bases and at J to 0 bases, leaving 0 bases not matched to a gene. Germline V gene lookup returns CDR1 LNHDA and CDR2 SQIVND (reference sequence). The CDR3 has 14 amino acids.

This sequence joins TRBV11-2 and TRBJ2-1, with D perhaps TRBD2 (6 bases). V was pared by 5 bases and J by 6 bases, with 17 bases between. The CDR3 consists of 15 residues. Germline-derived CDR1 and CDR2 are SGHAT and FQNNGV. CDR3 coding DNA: TGTGCCAGCAGCCCCTTGGGGGGAGTCCGCAATGAGCAGTTCTTC. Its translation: CASSPLGGVRNEQFF.

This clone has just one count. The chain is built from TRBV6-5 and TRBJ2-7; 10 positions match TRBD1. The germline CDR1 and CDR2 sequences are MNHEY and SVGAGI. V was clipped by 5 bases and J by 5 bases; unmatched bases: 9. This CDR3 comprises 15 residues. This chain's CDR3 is CASSRGQGIGHEQYF. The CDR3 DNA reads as TGTGCCAGCAGTCGGGGACAGGGGATTGGCCACGAGCAGTACTTC.

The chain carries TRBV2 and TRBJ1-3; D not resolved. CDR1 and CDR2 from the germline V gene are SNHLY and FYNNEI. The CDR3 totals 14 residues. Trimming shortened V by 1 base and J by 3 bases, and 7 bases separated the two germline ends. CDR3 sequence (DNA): TGTGCCAGCAGTGAAGGGGAATTTGGAAACACCATATATTTT. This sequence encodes CASSEGEFGNTIYF.

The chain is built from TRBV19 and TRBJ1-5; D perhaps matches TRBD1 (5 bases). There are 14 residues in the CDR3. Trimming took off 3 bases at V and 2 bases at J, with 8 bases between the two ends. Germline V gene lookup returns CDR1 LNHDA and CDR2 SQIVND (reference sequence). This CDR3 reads CASSMGEGNQPQHF. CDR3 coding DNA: TGTGCCAGTAGTATGGGGGAGGGCAATCAGCCCCAGCATTTT.

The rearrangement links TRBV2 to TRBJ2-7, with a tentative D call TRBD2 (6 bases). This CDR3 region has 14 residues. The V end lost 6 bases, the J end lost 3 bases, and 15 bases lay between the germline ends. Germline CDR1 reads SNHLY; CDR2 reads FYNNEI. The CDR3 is CASRVGLLYYEQYF. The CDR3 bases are TGTGCCAGCAGGGTGGGACTTCTCTACTACGAGCAGTACTTC.

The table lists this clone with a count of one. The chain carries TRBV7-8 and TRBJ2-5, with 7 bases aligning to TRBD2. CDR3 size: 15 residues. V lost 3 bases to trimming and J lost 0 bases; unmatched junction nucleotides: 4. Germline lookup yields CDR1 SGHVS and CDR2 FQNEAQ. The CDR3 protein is CASSLLAVYQETQYF. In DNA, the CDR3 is TGTGCCAGCAGCTTGCTAGCGGTGTACCAAGAGACCCAGTACTTC.

CDR3 region: CASSLGRGATDTQYF. The DNA of the CDR3 is TGCGCCAGCAGCTTGGGGCGGGGGGCAACAGATACGCAGTATTTT. The chain recombines TRBV5-1 with TRBJ2-3, with TRBD2 matching over 8 bases. Germline V gives CDR1 SGHRS, CDR2 YFSETQ. V lost 0 bases and J lost 3; bases outside the gene matches: 3. The CDR3 has 15 amino acids.

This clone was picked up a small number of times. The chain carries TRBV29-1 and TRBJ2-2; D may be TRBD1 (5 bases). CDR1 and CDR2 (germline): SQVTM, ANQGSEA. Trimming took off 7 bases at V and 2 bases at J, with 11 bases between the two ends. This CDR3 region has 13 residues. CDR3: CSADSSNTGELFF. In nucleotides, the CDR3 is TGCAGCGCCGACAGCTCCAACACCGGGGAGCTGTTTTTT.

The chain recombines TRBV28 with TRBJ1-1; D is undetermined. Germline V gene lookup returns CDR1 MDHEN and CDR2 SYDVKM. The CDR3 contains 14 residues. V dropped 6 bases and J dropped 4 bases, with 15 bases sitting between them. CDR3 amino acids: CASSQASKSTEAFF. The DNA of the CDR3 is TGTGCCAGCAGCCAGGCGAGCAAGAGCACTGAAGCTTTCTTT.

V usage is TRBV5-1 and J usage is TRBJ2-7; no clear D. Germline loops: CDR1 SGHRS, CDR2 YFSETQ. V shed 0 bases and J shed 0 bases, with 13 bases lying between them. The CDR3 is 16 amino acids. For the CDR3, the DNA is TGCGCCAGCAGCTTGGAGCCGTCCCTCGGCTCCTACGAGCAGTACTTC. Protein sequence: CASSLEPSLGSYEQYF.